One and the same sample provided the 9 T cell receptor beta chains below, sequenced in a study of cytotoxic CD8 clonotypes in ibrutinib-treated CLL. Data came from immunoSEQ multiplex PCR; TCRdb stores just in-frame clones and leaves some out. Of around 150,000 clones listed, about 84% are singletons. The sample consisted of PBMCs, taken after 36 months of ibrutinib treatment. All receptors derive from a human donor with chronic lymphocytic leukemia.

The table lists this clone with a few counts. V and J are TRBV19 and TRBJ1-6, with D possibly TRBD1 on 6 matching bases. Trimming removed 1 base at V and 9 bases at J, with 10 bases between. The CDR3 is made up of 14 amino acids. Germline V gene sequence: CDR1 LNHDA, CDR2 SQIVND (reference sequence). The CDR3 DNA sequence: TGTGCCAGTAGTATAGCTGGGGGCGGTTCACCCCTCCACTTT. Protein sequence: CASSIAGGGSPLHF.

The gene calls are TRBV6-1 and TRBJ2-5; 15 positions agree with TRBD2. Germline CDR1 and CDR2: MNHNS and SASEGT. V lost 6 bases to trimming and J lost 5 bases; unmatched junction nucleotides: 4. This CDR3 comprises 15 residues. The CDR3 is CASSLGLAGGETQYF. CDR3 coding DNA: TGTGCCAGCAGCCTCGGACTAGCGGGAGGGGAGACCCAGTACTTC.

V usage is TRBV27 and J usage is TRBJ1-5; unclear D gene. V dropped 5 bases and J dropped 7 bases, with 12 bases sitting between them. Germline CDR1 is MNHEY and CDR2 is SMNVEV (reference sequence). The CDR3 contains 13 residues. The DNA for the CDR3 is TGTGCCAGCAGTCTCCGACGTCAGCAGCCCCAGCATTTT. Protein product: CASSLRRQQPQHF.

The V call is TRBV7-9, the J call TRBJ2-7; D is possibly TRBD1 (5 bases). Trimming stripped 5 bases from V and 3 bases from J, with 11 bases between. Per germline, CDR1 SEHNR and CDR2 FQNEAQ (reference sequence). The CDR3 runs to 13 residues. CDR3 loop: CASSERQNYEQYF. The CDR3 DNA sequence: TGTGCCAGCAGCGAAAGACAGAACTACGAGCAGTACTTC.

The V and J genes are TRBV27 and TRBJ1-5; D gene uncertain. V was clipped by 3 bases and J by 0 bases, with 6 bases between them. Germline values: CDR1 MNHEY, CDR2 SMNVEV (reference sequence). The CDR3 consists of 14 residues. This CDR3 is CASSFGLSNQPQHF. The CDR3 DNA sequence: TGTGCCAGCAGTTTTGGGCTTAGCAATCAGCCCCAGCATTTT.

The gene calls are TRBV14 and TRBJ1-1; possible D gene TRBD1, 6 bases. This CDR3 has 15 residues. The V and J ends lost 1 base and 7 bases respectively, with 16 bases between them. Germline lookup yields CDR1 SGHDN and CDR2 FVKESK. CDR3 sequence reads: CASSQVAGTYHEAFF. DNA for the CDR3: TGTGCCAGCAGCCAAGTCGCCGGGACATACCATGAAGCTTTCTTT.

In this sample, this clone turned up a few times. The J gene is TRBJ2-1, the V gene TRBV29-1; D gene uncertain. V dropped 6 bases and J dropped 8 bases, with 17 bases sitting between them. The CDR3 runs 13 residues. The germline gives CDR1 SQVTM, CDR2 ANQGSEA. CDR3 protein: CSVVRRSMDEQFF. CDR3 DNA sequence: TGCAGCGTAGTCCGACGGTCCATGGATGAGCAGTTCTTC.

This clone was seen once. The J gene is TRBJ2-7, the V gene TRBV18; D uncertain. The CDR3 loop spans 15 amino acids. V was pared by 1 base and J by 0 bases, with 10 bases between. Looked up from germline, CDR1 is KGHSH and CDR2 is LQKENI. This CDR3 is CASSPRVLSSYEQYF. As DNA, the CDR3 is TGTGCCAGCTCACCACGGGTTCTGAGCTCCTACGAGCAGTACTTC.

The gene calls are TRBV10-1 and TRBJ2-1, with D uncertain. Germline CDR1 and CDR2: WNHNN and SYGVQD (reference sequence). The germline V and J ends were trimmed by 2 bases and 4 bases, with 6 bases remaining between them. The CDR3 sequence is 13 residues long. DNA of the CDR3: TGCGCCAGCAGTGAGACTTTTTACAATGAGCAGTTCTTC. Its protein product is CASSETFYNEQFF.